The 11 T cell receptor beta chains below come from one sample, sequenced in a study of T-cell memory formation after mild COVID-19 (dated by TCRdb to the early 2020s). Library prep was done by 5' RACE. The listed sequencing device is Illumina NovaSeq 6000. Starting from the raw public reads, TCRdb applied fastp trimming at Q25, assembled clones with MiXCR and retained in-frame beta chains. Rows are unified per CDR3 protein, each entry keeping the most common DNA and genes. This sample lists tens of thousands of distinct CDR3 sequences; roughly 16% were detected once. The biggest ten clones account for approximately 40% of the sample. Input material: PBMCs or a T cell subset sorted from them (not recorded which). The receptors here all came from a man between 18 and 35 years old who had mild COVID-19 (a few samples of this study predate the infection). The sample titles of this study are shuffled in the database, so cell type and time point are left out; the donor was told from shared clones.

The sample holds a few counts of this clonotype. The rearrangement links TRBV3-1 to TRBJ2-1; D may match TRBD1 or TRBD2 (6 bases each). This CDR3 has 14 residues. The germline V gene encodes CDR1 LGHDT and CDR2 YNNKEL (reference sequence). Deletions cut 4 bases from V and 5 bases from J, with 12 bases between. DNA for the CDR3: TGTGCCAGCAGCCGCGGGACAAATCACAATGAGCAGTTCTTC. Protein: CASSRGTNHNEQFF.

The chain combines TRBV25-1 with TRBJ2-1; 9 bases line up with TRBD1. The CDR3 is made up of 16 amino acids. From germline, CDR1 is MGHDK and CDR2 SYGVNS. Trimming cost V 1 base and J 10 bases; bases outside gene matches: 11. CDR3 sequence reads: CASSEFSARDRAEQFF. CDR3 nucleotide sequence: TGTGCCAGCAGTGAATTCTCCGCGCGGGACAGGGCGGAGCAGTTCTTC.

This clonotype was detected a few times. The V gene is TRBV27, the J gene TRBJ2-7; 11 bases are a match to TRBD1. The CDR3 covers 13 residues. Germline CDR1 MNHEY, CDR2 SMNVEV (reference sequence). The V segment lost 8 bases and the J segment 0 bases; nucleotides outside the gene matches: 0. CDR3 DNA sequence: TGTGCCAGCGGACAGGGGGCCTCCTACGAGCAGTACTTC. This gives the protein CASGQGASYEQYF.

The CDR3, as DNA: TGCGCCAGCAGTCCCCCCTTCGACGGGGGAATTACGCTAGACTCCTACGAGCAGTACGTC. Translation gives CASSPPFDGGITLDSYEQYV. This chain joins TRBV23-1 and TRBJ2-7; possibly TRBD2 for D (6 bases). TRBV23-1 is marked as an open reading frame, function uncertain. The CDR3 sequence is 20 residues long. V lost 4 bases, J lost 0 bases, and 28 bases lay in between.

This clonotype was detected only a few times. V is TRBV4-1 and J is TRBJ1-1, with D maybe TRBD1 (5 bases). The V end lost 4 bases, the J end lost 1 base, and 13 bases lay between the germline ends. This CDR3 region has 15 residues. Germline assignment: CDR1 MGHRA and CDR2 YSYEKL. Here the CDR3 reads CASSPSKTGNTEAFF. In nucleotides, the CDR3 is TGCGCCAGCAGCCCTAGTAAAACAGGGAACACTGAAGCTTTCTTT.

The chain employs TRBV7-3 and TRBJ2-2, with unresolved D. CDR3 length: 14 residues. In germline, CDR1 is SGHTA, CDR2 FQGTGA. Deletions cut 5 bases from V and 1 base from J, with 8 bases between. The CDR3 coding sequence is TGTGCCAGCAGCCCGCTACAGAACACCGGGGAGCTGTTTTTT. The encoded protein is CASSPLQNTGELFF. The full variable domain, in which reference TRBV7-3 and TRBJ2-2 provide the parts outside the CDR3, is GAGVSQTPSNKVTEKGKYVELRCDPISGHTALYWYRQSLGQGPEFLIYFQGTGAADDSGLPNDRFFAVRPEGSVSTLKIQRTERGDSAVYLCASSPLQNTGELFFGEGSRLTVL.

This clonotype was detected only a few times. The chain combines TRBV12-3 or TRBV12-4 with TRBJ2-7; 7 positions match TRBD2. This CDR3 contains 14 residues. Germline trimming cut 6 bases from V and 3 bases from J; bases unmatched to any gene: 8. This chain's CDR3 is CASRRAGKYYEQYF. DNA for the CDR3: TGTGCCAGCAGAAGAGCGGGGAAGTACTACGAGCAGTACTTC.

The genes are TRBV9 and TRBJ2-3; D possibly matches TRBD1 or TRBD2 (7 bases each). Trimming took 4 bases from V and 4 from J, leaving 16 bases between them. CDR1 SGDLS and CDR2 YYNGEE come from the germline V gene. The CDR3 runs 15 residues. The CDR3 region is CASSPGGGTADTQYF. The CDR3 coding sequence is TGTGCCAGCAGCCCAGGGGGGGGAACGGCAGATACGCAGTATTTT.

In its sample, this clonotype was seen many times. The gene calls are TRBV4-1 and TRBJ2-3; TRBD2 agrees at 7 bases. Germline CDR1 is MGHRA and CDR2 is YSYEKL. The CDR3 extends over 13 amino acids. Germline trimming cut 4 bases from V and 6 bases from J; bases unmatched to any gene: 4. CDR3 DNA sequence: TGCGCCAGCAGCCGCGGGGGTGCGGATACGCAGTATTTT. Translating it yields CASSRGGADTQYF.

In this sample, this clonotype turned up a few times. The chain joins TRBV4-2 to TRBJ2-7; maybe TRBD2 (6 bases). The germline V and J ends were trimmed by 4 bases and 6 bases, with 13 bases remaining between them. This CDR3 has 13 amino acids. Germline CDR1 and CDR2: LGHNA and YNFKEQ. In DNA, the CDR3 is TGTGCCAGCAGCCTGGGAGGTGGGTCCGAGCAGTACTTC. Translating gives CASSLGGGSEQYF.

The sample holds a few counts of this clonotype. V is TRBV7-9 and J is TRBJ1-1, with 8 bases matching TRBD1. Looked up from germline, CDR1 is SEHNR and CDR2 is FQNEAQ (reference sequence). V lost 4 bases and J lost 1; bases outside the gene matches: 11. The CDR3 loop spans 17 amino acids. The CDR3 region is CASSSYGTGEANTEAFF. The CDR3 DNA is TGTGCCAGCAGCTCCTACGGGACAGGAGAAGCGAACACTGAAGCTTTCTTT.